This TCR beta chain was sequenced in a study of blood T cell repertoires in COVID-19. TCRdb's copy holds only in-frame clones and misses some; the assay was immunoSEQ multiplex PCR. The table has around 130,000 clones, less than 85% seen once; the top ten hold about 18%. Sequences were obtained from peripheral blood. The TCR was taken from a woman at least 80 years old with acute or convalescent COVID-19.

The CDR3 DNA reads as TGTGCCAGCAGCTTAGTTGCAGGGTGGAACACTGAAGCTTTCTTT. Translating gives CASSLVAGWNTEAFF. V and J are TRBV7-9 and TRBJ1-1, with D maybe TRBD1 (5 bases). The CDR3 is made up of 15 amino acids. Trimming took 1 base from V and 1 from J, leaving 10 bases between them. Germline CDR1 is SEHNR and CDR2 is FQNEAQ (reference sequence).